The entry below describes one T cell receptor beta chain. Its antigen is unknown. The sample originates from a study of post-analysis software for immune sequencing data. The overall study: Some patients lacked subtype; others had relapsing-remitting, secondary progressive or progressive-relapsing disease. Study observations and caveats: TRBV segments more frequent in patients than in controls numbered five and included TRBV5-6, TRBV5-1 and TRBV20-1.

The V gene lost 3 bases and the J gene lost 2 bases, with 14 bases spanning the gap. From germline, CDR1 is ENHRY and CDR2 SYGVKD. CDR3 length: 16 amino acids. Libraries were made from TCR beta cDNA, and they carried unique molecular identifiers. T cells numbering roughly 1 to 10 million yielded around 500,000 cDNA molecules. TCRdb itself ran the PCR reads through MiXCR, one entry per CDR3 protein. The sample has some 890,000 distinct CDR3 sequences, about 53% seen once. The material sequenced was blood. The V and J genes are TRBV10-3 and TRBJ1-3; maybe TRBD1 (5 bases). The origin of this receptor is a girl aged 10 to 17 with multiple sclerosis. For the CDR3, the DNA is TGTGCCATCAGTGATACGGGGGTACCAGCTGGAAACACCATATATTTT. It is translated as CAISDTGVPAGNTIYF.